A selection of T cell receptor beta chains follows, all from one sample in a study of T cell responses to AZD1222 COVID-19 vaccine. Assay used: immunoSEQ multiplex PCR; TCRdb lists only in-frame clones, some missing. The data show 70,000 to 90,000 clones, with roughly 85% seen just once and roughly 12% held by the top ten. This specimen was peripheral blood, taken 28 days after the second AZD1222 dose. The source is an adult who received the AZD1222 COVID-19 vaccine. Each CDR3 is given without its conserved first and last residue.

cdr3_aa cdr3_length v_call
ASSQTPGQSYNEQF 14 TRBV4-3
ASSQQAQGYGYT 12 TRBV3-1/TRBV3-2
ASSLPGGGSGELF 13 TRBV4-1
ASTAQGLGNTEAF 13 TRBV5-1
ASSFSGQGYGQPQH 14 TRBV28
ASTSGYTQY 9 TRBV13
ASSLGLNTEAF 11 TRBV5-1
ASGRGQGLWGYNEQF 15 TRBV12-5
ASSLSKGQTPLH 12 TRBV19
ASSIGRLAGASYEQY 15 TRBV19
ASSLAGRGNQPQH 13 TRBV5-6
ASSEAYQGASEQF 13 TRBV2
ASSQQTSSGNTIY 13 TRBV4-3
ASSLRQTGTYEQY 13 TRBV7-2
ASSSPGRFWGYT 12 TRBV6-5
ASSTGLAGRGKPREQY 16 TRBV19
SVLAAYGYT 9 TRBV29-1
ASSIVGGSNYGYT 13 TRBV19
ASRTGLEAF 9 TRBV6-5
ASSEQYTGELF 11 TRBV7-2
ASSLDRARWEQF 12 TRBV27